Described below is a single T cell receptor beta chain sequence and its context. Its antigen is not identified. Sequencing was limited to surgery cases with top T cell transcript signatures in brain tissue. Patients received at least one anti-epileptic drug before surgery. This entry belongs to a study of brain T cells in children with intractable seizures. This CDR3 spans 15 amino acids. V was shortened by 7 bases and J by 5 bases, with 20 bases between the two germline ends. Germline CDR1 LNHDA, CDR2 SQIVND (reference sequence). Produced via immunoSEQ multiplex PCR; TCRdb's table is partial and in-frame only. Among under 45,000 clones listed, 80% to 95% were seen once. Study-wide points: Patients' HCMV serostatus was unknown; virus specificity rests on CDR3 similarity alone. Pre- and post-surgery blood differed in depth, so pre-surgery absences may be undersampling.

The chain has TRBV19 and TRBJ1-2, with D tentatively TRBD1 (5 bases). Specimen: peripheral blood, collected at surgery. The clonotype was recovered from a girl aged 2 to 10 with tuberous sclerosis and intractable seizures. CDR3 nucleotides: TGTGCCAGTAACTCACCCGGCGGGGGTGGATATGGCTACACCTTC. It translates to CASNSPGGGGYGYTF.